A single sample gave rise to the 30 T cell receptor beta chains below, sequenced in a study of beta chain features in type 1 diabetes. Whole-study results and caveats: Researchers report that Type 1 diabetes patients had moderately but significantly shorter TCRB CDR3s across all four CD4+ subsets.

Since all of the isolated RNA was reverse transcribed, expressed TCRB transcripts were what got sequenced. Profiled with immunoSEQ multiplex PCR; TCRdb holds only in-frame clones, not every one. The sample holds around 650,000 clones, around an eighth seen once. Their antigens are not known. The sample consisted of naive CD4+ T cells from blood. The receptor set was obtained from a man between 25 and 39 years old with type 1 diabetes.

This chain connects TRBV4-3 to TRBJ2-2; no clear D. The CDR3 has 17 residues. Between the trimmed V and J ends, which lost 2 bases and 4 bases, there was a span of 17 bases. Germline V lookup: CDR1 LGHNA, CDR2 YSLEER. CDR3 nucleotide sequence: TGCGCCAGCAGCCAAAATGATATCGCTGTCGGCACCGGGGAGCTGTTTTTT. This codes for CASSQNDIAVGTGELFF.

This clone was found a few times. The chain combines TRBV19 with TRBJ2-7; a possible D gene is TRBD1 (6 bases). Looked up from germline, CDR1 is LNHDA and CDR2 is SQIVND (reference sequence). This CDR3 is built from 13 residues. Trimming stripped 0 bases from V and 9 bases from J, with 12 bases between. For the CDR3, the DNA is TGTGCCAGTAGTATAGATCATGGGACAACGCAGTACTTC. Translating gives CASSIDHGTTQYF.

The chain couples TRBV12-5 to TRBJ1-5; D is uncertain. The CDR3 has 15 residues. Germline-derived CDR1 and CDR2 are LGHNT and FRNRAP. The V end was cut by 5 bases, the J end by 4 bases, with 15 bases between. In nucleotides, the CDR3 is TGTGCTAGTGGTCCTATCTCACCGGGGAATCAGCCCCAGCATTTT. Its translation: CASGPISPGNQPQHF.

This clone occurred a few times. J is TRBJ1-4 and V is TRBV7-9; TRBD1 matches 9 bases. Germline CDR1 and CDR2: SEHNR and FQNEAQ (reference sequence). V lost 3 bases, J lost 2 bases, and 4 bases stayed unmatched. The CDR3 sequence is 16 residues long. The chain's CDR3 is CASSFLQGATNEKLFF. As DNA, the CDR3 is TGTGCCAGCAGCTTCCTACAGGGGGCGACTAATGAAAAACTGTTTTTT.

This clone was observed a handful of times. The sample holds other DNA sequences that translate to the same CDR3. The J gene is TRBJ2-5, the V gene TRBV6-5, with 7 bases aligning to TRBD2. This CDR3 comprises 12 residues. V lost 4 bases, J lost 5 bases, and 1 base stayed unmatched. Germline CDR1 and CDR2: MNHEY and SVGAGI. This CDR3 is CASSSSGETQYF. The CDR3 DNA sequence: TGTGCCAGCAGTTCTAGCGGCGAGACCCAGTACTTC.

A few counts support this clone. The chain employs TRBV29-1 and TRBJ2-7; 9 nucleotides line up with TRBD1. J was trimmed by 5 bases and V by 6 bases; bases with no gene match: 8. The CDR3 runs 13 residues. CDR1 is SQVTM and CDR2 is ANQGSEA in the germline V gene. In DNA, the CDR3 is TGCAGCGTCAGCCCCACAGGGGGCCACGAGCAGTACTTC. This codes for CSVSPTGGHEQYF.

A few counts support this clone. The chain couples TRBV19 to TRBJ2-3; D remains unclear. Germline assignment: CDR1 LNHDA and CDR2 SQIVND (reference sequence). The V and J ends lost 3 bases and 0 bases respectively, with 10 bases between them. CDR3 size: 15 residues. For the CDR3, the DNA is TGTGCCAGTAGTATTGCCCTGATTAGCACAGATACGCAGTATTTT. Translating it yields CASSIALISTDTQYF. Full variable domain (remainder filled in from reference TRBV19 and TRBJ2-3): DGGITQSPKYLFRKEGQNVTLSCEQNLNHDAMYWYRQDPGQGLRLIYYSQIVNDFQKGDIAEGYSVSREKKESFPLTVTSAQKNPTAFYLCASSIALISTDTQYFGPGTRLTVL.

The chain uses TRBV5-6 and TRBJ2-7; 7 bases line up with TRBD1. J gave up 3 bases and V 4 bases, and 4 bases lay outside the gene matches. This CDR3 has 13 amino acids. Germline V gene lookup returns CDR1 SGHDT and CDR2 YYEEEE. CDR3 in amino acids: CASSRRQGYEQYF. The CDR3 coding sequence is TGTGCCAGCAGCCGGAGACAGGGCTACGAGCAGTACTTC.

This chain joins TRBV5-4 and TRBJ2-6, with a weak D call TRBD1 (6 bases). V was clipped by 4 bases and J by 0 bases, with 8 bases between them. This CDR3 spans 15 amino acids. CDR1 and CDR2 from the germline V gene are SGHNT and YYREEE (reference sequence). CDR3 DNA: TGTGCCAGCAGCCGGGACACCTCTGGGGCCAACGTCCTGACTTTC. Protein: CASSRDTSGANVLTF.

The genes are TRBV4-2 and TRBJ2-7; D is undetermined. The V and J ends lost 4 bases and 4 bases respectively, with 14 bases between them. This CDR3 contains 14 residues. Germline values: CDR1 LGHNA, CDR2 YNFKEQ. The CDR3 reads CASSRELDGYEQYF. The CDR3 coding sequence is TGTGCCAGCAGCCGAGAACTGGACGGGTACGAGCAGTACTTC.

This clone was counted a few times. The CDR3 DNA is TGCGCCAGCAGCCAAGACTTAACGGAAGCGAACACCGGGGAGCTGTTTTTT. It translates to CASSQDLTEANTGELFF. V gene TRBV4-3 combines with J gene TRBJ2-2; D not resolved. Germline V gene data show CDR1 as LGHNA and CDR2 as YSLEER. CDR3 size: 17 residues. V was clipped by 0 bases and J by 0 bases, with 11 bases between them.

J is TRBJ2-7 and V is TRBV16; D not certain. Trimming took 2 bases from V and 6 from J, leaving 8 bases between them. CDR1 and CDR2 (germline): KGHSY, FQNENV. This CDR3 has 12 amino acids. DNA for the CDR3: TGTGCCAGCAGCCAACCCGGTTCCGAGCAGTACTTC. Encoded protein: CASSQPGSEQYF.

This clone has just a few counts. The rearrangement uses TRBV25-1 and TRBJ1-1, with 7 bases that match TRBD1. The V gene end was trimmed by 7 bases and the J gene end by 1 base; junction bases not matched to a gene: 9. The germline V gene encodes CDR1 MGHDK and CDR2 SYGVNS. This CDR3 has 15 residues. The CDR3 bases are TGTGCCAGCACTGATGGACAGGTGTCGAACACTGAAGCTTTCTTT. Its translation is CASTDGQVSNTEAFF.

The CDR3 region is CASSSTEVNTEAFF. The CDR3 bases are TGTGCCAGCAGCTCTACAGAGGTGAACACTGAAGCTTTCTTT. This chain joins TRBV7-9 and TRBJ1-1; D remains ambiguous. Germline CDR1 and CDR2: SEHNR and FQNEAQ (reference sequence). V was trimmed by 4 bases and J by 0 bases, leaving 9 bases between them. The CDR3 length is 14 residues.

V and J are TRBV19 and TRBJ2-1; TRBD2 matches 10 bases. Germline CDR1 reads LNHDA; CDR2 reads SQIVND (reference sequence). The trim removed 6 bases at V and 6 bases at J, leaving 5 bases unmatched. This CDR3 is 14 amino acids long. DNA for the CDR3: TGTGCCAGTAGGAGGCTAGCGGGGGTCAATGAGCAGTTCTTC. It specifies CASRRLAGVNEQFF.

This clone has a handful of counts. The chain links TRBV29-1 to TRBJ1-1; D gene uncertain. V was pared by 4 bases and J by 12 bases, with 15 bases between. From germline, CDR1 is SQVTM and CDR2 ANQGSEA. CDR3 size: 11 residues. CDR3 sequence: CSVVVERRTFF. Here the CDR3 DNA reads TGCAGCGTTGTGGTGGAACGGAGGACTTTCTTT.

This clone has a handful of counts. V is TRBV5-1 and J is TRBJ2-7; D remains unclear. The germline gives CDR1 SGHRS, CDR2 YFSETQ. The V end was cut by 2 bases, the J end by 4 bases, with 13 bases between. CDR3 length equals 14 residues. CDR3 DNA: TGCGCCAGCAGCTTCCGGGCCGAAGGTTACGAGCAGTACTTC. It codes for CASSFRAEGYEQYF.

This chain links TRBV18 with TRBJ2-3; D is unclear. CDR1 and CDR2 from the germline V gene are KGHSH and LQKENI. The CDR3 loop spans 12 amino acids. V was shortened by 2 bases and J by 6 bases, with 6 bases between the two germline ends. DNA of the CDR3: TGTGCCAGCTCACCAGCCCTCGATACGCAGTATTTT. Translated, it gives CASSPALDTQYF.

The chain joins TRBV6-5 to TRBJ2-7; D might be TRBD2 (5 bases). CDR1 is MNHEY and CDR2 is SVGAGI in the germline V gene. V lost 2 bases, J lost 3 bases, and 14 bases lay in between. This CDR3 is built from 15 residues. The CDR3 region has the DNA TGTGCCAGCAGTTACCGTCCGCGAGGGTTCTACGAGCAGTACTTC. Its protein is CASSYRPRGFYEQYF.

A few counts support this clone. This sequence joins TRBV5-4 and TRBJ1-2, with D uncertain. CDR3 length equals 15 residues. CDR1 and CDR2 (germline): SGHNT, YYREEE (reference sequence). V was trimmed by 2 bases and J by 0 bases, leaving 11 bases between them. The CDR3 nucleotides read TGTGCCAGCAGCTTAGACTGGGCGACTAACTATGGCTACACCTTC. This encodes CASSLDWATNYGYTF.

CDR3 sequence: CASSPVQETQYF. The CDR3 DNA is TGTGCCAGCTCACCAGTCCAGGAGACCCAGTACTTC. The chain uses TRBV18 and TRBJ2-5; D gene uncertain. Trimming shortened V by 2 bases and J by 5 bases, and 6 bases separated the two germline ends. The CDR3 sequence is 12 residues long. Germline V gene lookup returns CDR1 KGHSH and CDR2 LQKENI. The full variable domain, with the rest looked up from reference TRBV18 and TRBJ2-5, is NAGVMQNPRHLVRRRGQEARLRCSPMKGHSHVYWYRQLPEEGLKFMVYLQKENIIDESGMPKERFSAEFPKEGPSILRIQQVVRGDSAAYFCASSPVQETQYFGPGTRLLVL.

This clone was picked up a small number of times. This chain joins TRBV4-2 and TRBJ1-2; D call uncertain. Germline V gene data show CDR1 as LGHNA and CDR2 as YNFKEQ. V gave up 4 bases and J gave up 5 bases, with 17 bases separating them. The CDR3 covers 15 residues. The CDR3 sequence is CASSPTGGGSYGYTF. CDR3 DNA sequence: TGTGCCAGCAGCCCGACCGGCGGAGGATCTTATGGCTACACCTTC.

The CDR3 spells CASSPLLALNYNEQFF. CDR3 DNA sequence: TGTGCCAGCAGTCCTCTTCTAGCCCTTAATTACAATGAGCAGTTCTTC. The chain recombines TRBV11-2 with TRBJ2-1; weak D call: TRBD2 (5 bases). The CDR3 length is 16 residues. V lost 6 bases to trimming and J lost 4 bases, with 19 bases between them. CDR1 SGHAT and CDR2 FQNNGV come from the germline V gene.

This clone turned up a few times. The chain links TRBV11-2 to TRBJ2-2; D not certain. Germline CDR1 and CDR2: SGHAT and FQNNGV. V was pared by 3 bases and J by 0 bases, with 8 bases between. The CDR3 sequence is 15 residues long. The CDR3 sequence is CASSFLGTNTGELFF. CDR3 coding DNA: TGTGCCAGCAGCTTTTTGGGCACGAACACCGGGGAGCTGTTTTTT. The full variable domain, rest sourced from reference TRBV11-2 and TRBJ2-2, is EAGVAQSPRYKIIEKRQSVAFWCNPISGHATLYWYQQILGQGPKLLIQFQNNGVVDDSQLPKDRFSAERLKGVDSTLKIQPAKLEDSAVYLCASSFLGTNTGELFFGEGSRLTVL.

The chain employs TRBV30 and TRBJ1-2, with a tentative D call TRBD1 (5 bases). V was pared by 3 bases and J by 8 bases, with 19 bases between. CDR1 is GTSNPN, CDR2 SVGIG, per germline (reference sequence). The CDR3 is 14 amino acids. The CDR3 spells CAWSAQPQGDGYTF. For the CDR3, the DNA is TGTGCCTGGAGCGCCCAACCTCAGGGAGACGGCTACACCTTC.

For the CDR3, the DNA is TGCGCCAGCAGCCAAGACCCCCCGGGGCCCAATCAGCCCCAGCATTTT. As protein: CASSQDPPGPNQPQHF. This chain connects TRBV4-3 to TRBJ1-5; possibly TRBD1 for D (5 bases). V dropped 0 bases and J dropped 3 bases, with 12 bases sitting between them. CDR1 is LGHNA, CDR2 YSLEER, per germline. The CDR3 is 16 residues long.

This clone was counted only a few times. This sequence joins TRBV19 and TRBJ2-2, with D uncertain. Trimming pared 3 bases from V and 0 bases from J, leaving 5 bases between. This CDR3 comprises 14 residues. Looked up from germline, CDR1 is LNHDA and CDR2 is SQIVND (reference sequence). The CDR3 DNA reads TGTGCCAGTAGTATCCCTTCGAACACCGGGGAGCTGTTTTTT. Its translation: CASSIPSNTGELFF.

This clone was counted only a few times. The chain combines TRBV20-1 with TRBJ2-7; D is unclear. The germline gives CDR1 DFQATT, CDR2 SNEGSKA (reference sequence). The germline V and J ends were trimmed by 4 bases and 7 bases, with 11 bases remaining between them. The CDR3 covers 11 residues. CDR3 sequence: CSATLTSEQYF. The CDR3 DNA follows: TGCAGTGCTACCCTAACCAGTGAGCAGTACTTC.

There are a few counts of this clone. This chain links TRBV14 with TRBJ1-1; possibly TRBD1 for D (5 bases). Germline CDR1 is SGHDN and CDR2 is FVKESK. The CDR3 sequence is 15 residues long. V shed 4 bases and J shed 4 bases, with 16 bases lying between them. The CDR3 protein is CASSLRDSRSTEAFF. The DNA of the CDR3 is TGTGCCAGCAGCCTGCGAGACAGCAGATCCACTGAAGCTTTCTTT.

CDR3 region: CASSPPEGNNEQFF. The DNA for the CDR3 is TGTGCCAGCAGCCCACCCGAAGGGAACAATGAGCAGTTCTTC. This chain links TRBV7-2 with TRBJ2-1; no reliable D call. V gave up 5 bases and J gave up 5 bases, with 13 bases separating them. This CDR3 comprises 14 residues. Germline CDR1 reads SGHTA; CDR2 reads FQGNSA.